This T cell receptor (beta chain) originates from a study of blood T cell repertoires in COVID-19. The CDR3 runs 15 residues. With 5 bases removed from V and 2 bases from J, the gap between germline ends came to 15 bases. The germline V gene has CDR1 SNHLY and CDR2 FYNNEI. Method: immunoSEQ multiplex PCR; TCRdb's copy keeps in-frame clones and lacks some. The sample lists 130,000 or so clones; about four fifths were seen once. The sample consisted of peripheral blood. This TCR derives from a man between 25 and 39 years old with COVID-19, enrolled during active disease. This chain uses TRBV2 with TRBJ2-5, with D possibly matching TRBD2 (6 bases). In DNA, the CDR3 is TGTGCCAGCAGTCCACCGACGGGGGTTCAAGAGACCCAGTACTTC. The encoded protein is CASSPPTGVQETQYF.